One sample yielded the 28 T cell receptor beta chains listed below, sequenced in a study of identical twins. Each CDR3 protein gets one entry after TCRdb re-called the 5' RACE reads with MiXCR. The table records 700,000 or so distinct CDR3 sequences, around 8.6% of them present only once. The same data also contributed to another study, on yellow fever vaccine responses in identical twins.

The sample consisted of PBMCs. These receptors were collected from a woman aged 18-35 years in good health.

This clonotype was recorded many times. This chain connects TRBV29-1 to TRBJ2-3, with D perhaps being TRBD1 or TRBD2 (6 bases each). V was cut by 7 bases and J by 1 base, with 12 bases left in between. The CDR3 totals 13 residues. Germline V gene lookup returns CDR1 SQVTM and CDR2 ANQGSEA. CDR3 region: CSAWRGGTDTQYF. The CDR3 nucleotides read TGCAGCGCGTGGAGGGGGGGCACAGATACGCAGTATTTT.

In regard to this clonotype: A much larger clonotype is one base distant, so this may be a read error. The rearrangement joins TRBV6-1 to TRBJ2-5; no clear D. The CDR3 totals 15 residues. The V end lost 6 bases, the J end lost 2 bases, and 16 bases lay between the germline ends. Germline V gene lookup returns CDR1 MNHNS and CDR2 SASEGT. As DNA, the CDR3 is TGTGCCAGCAGCCGCACTTTTAGAGGACAAGAGACCCAGTACTTC. It yields the protein CASSRTFRGQETQYF.

In its sample, this clonotype was seen a few times. The chain joins TRBV25-1 to TRBJ2-7, with D uncertain. The CDR3 has 14 amino acids. The germline CDR1 and CDR2 sequences are MGHDK and SYGVNS. V dropped 3 bases and J dropped 7 bases, with 16 bases sitting between them. In DNA, the CDR3 is TGTGCCAGCAGTGATCCCACAACCCGTAGGGAGCAGTACTTC. Encoded protein: CASSDPTTRREQYF.

This clonotype was counted a few times. V is TRBV3-1 and J is TRBJ2-7, with a tentative D call TRBD2 (5 bases). Germline V gene sequence: CDR1 LGHDT, CDR2 YNNKEL (reference sequence). The CDR3 is 17 amino acids. The V gene lost 0 bases and the J gene lost 3 bases, with 18 bases spanning the gap. The chain's CDR3 is CASSQEVSVYLGYEQYF. The CDR3 DNA reads TGTGCCAGCAGCCAAGAGGTTAGCGTCTACTTGGGCTACGAGCAGTACTTC.

This clonotype was detected ten times or more. The V gene is TRBV6-1, the J gene TRBJ2-3; 10 bases are a match to TRBD1. Germline CDR1 is MNHNS and CDR2 is SASEGT. The CDR3 is 14 amino acids. The trim removed 6 bases at V and 6 bases at J, leaving 6 bases unmatched. CDR3 nucleotides: TGTGCCAGCAGGCAGACAGGGGGCCGGGATACGCAGTATTTT. Amino acid sequence: CASRQTGGRDTQYF.

This clonotype has a handful of counts. The CDR3 sequence: CASSYGEGGNIQYF. CDR3 bases: TGTGCCAGCAGCTACGGCGAGGGAGGGAACATTCAGTACTTC. This rearrangement joins TRBV11-2 to TRBJ2-4, with 7 nucleotides matching TRBD2. The CDR3 runs 14 residues. CDR1 and CDR2 from the germline V gene are SGHAT and FQNNGV. The V and J ends lost 4 bases and 7 bases, in that order; junction bases with no gene match: 7.

There are many counts of this clonotype. This chain uses TRBV10-3 with TRBJ2-1; D uncertain. Per the germline V gene, CDR1 is ENHRY and CDR2 is SYGVKD. Trimming cost V 4 bases and J 6 bases, with 10 bases left between them. The CDR3 totals 13 residues. CDR3 amino acids: CAISGKGGNEQFF. CDR3 coding DNA: TGTGCCATCAGTGGGAAGGGTGGCAATGAGCAGTTCTTC.

About this clonotype itself: A much larger clone differs by one base, so this may be a read error. The V gene is TRBV3-1, the J gene TRBJ2-5; 12 bases match TRBD2. Per the germline V gene, CDR1 is LGHDT and CDR2 is YNNKEL (reference sequence). The V and J ends lost 4 bases and 0 bases, in that order; junction bases with no gene match: 3. The CDR3 spans 16 residues. The DNA for the CDR3 is TGTGCCAGCAGCCGCCGGACTAGCGGGGACCAAGAGACCCAGTACTTC. This encodes CASSRRTSGDQETQYF.

This clonotype has only a few counts. The chain combines TRBV3-1 with TRBJ2-1; D unclear. V lost 2 bases to trimming and J lost 2 bases, with 16 bases between them. Germline V gives CDR1 LGHDT, CDR2 YNNKEL (reference sequence). This CDR3 comprises 17 residues. CDR3 loop: CASSQIVSVTTYNEQFF. DNA for the CDR3: TGTGCCAGCAGCCAAATAGTTTCGGTAACCACCTACAATGAGCAGTTCTTC.

This clonotype was seen a handful of times. In DNA form, the CDR3 reads TGTGCTAGTGGTTTGGCACCCCGGGGGGGAAAAGCGGAGACCCAGTACTTC. It specifies CASGLAPRGGKAETQYF. The chain combines TRBV12-5 with TRBJ2-5; 8 nucleotides align to TRBD2. J was trimmed by 5 bases and V by 1 base; bases with no gene match: 12. Germline V gene data show CDR1 as LGHNT and CDR2 as FRNRAP. The CDR3 has 17 amino acids.

The chain couples TRBV20-1 to TRBJ2-1; D uncertain. Trimming left V 6 bases short and J 3 bases short, with 18 bases between. This CDR3 has 15 amino acids. The germline gives CDR1 DFQATT, CDR2 SNEGSKA (reference sequence). CDR3: CSAEPRSPVYNEQFF. CDR3 nucleotide sequence: TGCAGTGCCGAGCCTCGGTCCCCCGTCTACAATGAGCAGTTCTTC.

This clonotype was seen more than once but under ten times. The chain links TRBV7-2 to TRBJ2-7; D could derive from TRBD1 or TRBD2 (5 bases each). Looked up from germline, CDR1 is SGHTA and CDR2 is FQGNSA. Trimming shortened V by 0 bases and J by 0 bases, and 12 bases separated the two germline ends. This CDR3 comprises 16 residues. Here the CDR3 DNA reads TGTGCCAGCAGCTTAGCTCCCGGGACGGCCTCCTACGAGCAGTACTTC. Translating it yields CASSLAPGTASYEQYF.

A few counts support this clonotype. V and J are TRBV28 and TRBJ2-1; no clear D. V lost 10 bases and J lost 4, with 11 bases in between. CDR1 is MDHEN and CDR2 is SYDVKM in the germline V gene. This CDR3 comprises 12 residues. The CDR3 DNA reads TGTGCCACCTTGGGCAGATACAATGAGCAGTTCTTC. Its translation: CATLGRYNEQFF.

This clonotype was seen a few times. V gene TRBV7-2 combines with J gene TRBJ2-1; D call uncertain. Germline CDR1 SGHTA, CDR2 FQGNSA. V shed 7 bases and J shed 0 bases, with 13 bases lying between them. This CDR3 is built from 15 residues. The CDR3 reads CASKTRTSSYNEQFF. The CDR3 DNA follows: TGTGCCAGCAAAACACGGACGAGCTCCTACAATGAGCAGTTCTTC.

At least ten counts were recorded for this clonotype. CDR3 sequence: CASSTRPSYEQYF. As DNA, the CDR3 is TGTGCCAGCAGTACTCGCCCCTCCTACGAGCAGTACTTC. The chain carries TRBV12-3 or TRBV12-4 and TRBJ2-7; D ambiguous. The germline V and J ends were trimmed by 5 bases and 0 bases, with 8 bases remaining between them. This CDR3 comprises 13 residues.

This clonotype was counted a few times. This chain joins TRBV6-1 and TRBJ2-1, with 14 bases fitting TRBD2. The CDR3 is made up of 16 amino acids. From germline, CDR1 is MNHNS and CDR2 SASEGT. Germline trimming cut 6 bases from V and 8 bases from J; bases unmatched to any gene: 9. CDR3 sequence reads: CASRPHGLAGGYEQFF. CDR3 bases: TGTGCCAGCAGGCCCCATGGACTAGCGGGGGGCTATGAGCAGTTCTTC.

The chain recombines TRBV5-1 with TRBJ2-7; D ambiguous. Germline V gives CDR1 SGHRS, CDR2 YFSETQ. This CDR3 spans 13 amino acids. V gave up 4 bases and J gave up 3 bases, with 11 bases separating them. CDR3 residues: CASSPLGHYEQYF. The CDR3 DNA reads as TGCGCCAGCAGCCCCTTGGGTCACTACGAGCAGTACTTC.

This chain uses TRBV28 with TRBJ2-7, with D perhaps given as TRBD1 or TRBD2 (5 bases each). This CDR3 has 14 amino acids. V was cut by 3 bases and J by 2 bases, with 11 bases left in between. Per germline, CDR1 MDHEN and CDR2 SYDVKM. CDR3: CASSLWDGPYEQYF. CDR3 DNA sequence: TGTGCCAGCAGTTTGTGGGACGGTCCCTACGAGCAGTACTTC.

The chain employs TRBV4-3 and TRBJ2-6; no firm D call. The V end lost 1 base, the J end lost 1 base, and 8 bases lay between the germline ends. Germline CDR1 LGHNA, CDR2 YSLEER. The CDR3 contains 16 residues. The CDR3 loop is CASSQAGRSGANVLTF. As DNA, the CDR3 is TGCGCCAGCAGCCAAGCGGGCAGATCTGGGGCCAACGTCCTGACTTTC.

This clonotype was counted ten times or more. The V gene is TRBV15, the J gene TRBJ2-2, with 7 bases fitting TRBD1. CDR1 and CDR2 (germline): LNHNV, YYDKDF (reference sequence). The CDR3 totals 13 residues. Germline trimming cut 6 bases from V and 6 bases from J; bases unmatched to any gene: 4. CDR3 region: CATSRQGAGELFF. The CDR3 region has the DNA TGTGCCACCAGTAGACAGGGAGCCGGGGAGCTGTTTTTT.

This clonotype was observed at least ten times. The chain recombines TRBV28 with TRBJ2-1, with 8 bases aligning to TRBD1. The CDR3 has 15 residues. J was trimmed by 2 bases and V by 4 bases; bases with no gene match: 4. Per germline, CDR1 MDHEN and CDR2 SYDVKM. CDR3 DNA: TGTGCCAGCAGTTCGGGGGACAGGACCTACAATGAGCAGTTCTTC. This codes for CASSSGDRTYNEQFF.

The chain uses TRBV20-1 and TRBJ2-4; 7 bases match TRBD2. From germline, CDR1 is DFQATT and CDR2 SNEGSKA (reference sequence). This CDR3 is 13 amino acids long. With V trimmed by 1 base and J by 8 bases, 5 bases remained unmatched. The CDR3 region has the DNA TGCAGTGCTAGAGTGAGCGGGGTTGACATTCAGTACTTC. It translates to CSARVSGVDIQYF.

This clonotype showed up just a few times. The chain uses TRBV7-8 and TRBJ2-7, with TRBD2 identical over 7 bases. The CDR3 is made up of 14 amino acids. V lost 5 bases, J lost 7 bases, and 11 bases stayed unmatched. Germline-derived CDR1 and CDR2 are SGHVS and FQNEAQ. Here the CDR3 reads CASSLRAGVGEQYF. The CDR3, as DNA: TGTGCCAGCAGCCTAAGGGCGGGAGTAGGGGAGCAGTACTTC.

There are a few counts of this clonotype. This rearrangement joins TRBV20-1 to TRBJ2-3; 8 nucleotides line up with TRBD1. The germline CDR1 and CDR2 sequences are DFQATT and SNEGSKA (reference sequence). Trimming at V came to 5 bases and at J to 4 bases, leaving 8 bases not matched to a gene. The CDR3 runs 14 residues. The CDR3: CSAPSRGRADTQYF. CDR3 DNA: TGCAGTGCTCCTAGCAGGGGGCGTGCAGATACGCAGTATTTT.

This CDR3 reads CSVVRQGGTDTQYF. The CDR3 DNA reads as TGCAGCGTTGTAAGGCAGGGAGGCACAGATACGCAGTATTTT. This sequence joins TRBV29-1 and TRBJ2-3, with D perhaps TRBD1 or TRBD2 (5 bases each). CDR3 length: 14 amino acids. CDR1 is SQVTM, CDR2 ANQGSEA, per germline. V lost 4 bases to trimming and J lost 1 base, with 12 bases between them.

The CDR3 reads CASTFPGSLTGELFF. In DNA, the CDR3 is TGTGCCAGCACCTTTCCCGGGAGTCTCACCGGGGAGCTGTTTTTT. The chain combines TRBV12-3 or TRBV12-4 with TRBJ2-2; D might be TRBD2 (6 bases). This CDR3 has 15 residues. Trimming removed 7 bases from V and 4 bases from J, with 16 bases in between.

This clonotype was detected only a few times. This sequence joins TRBV21-1 and TRBJ2-1; the D call in the table, TRBD1, was not verified against the DNA. TRBV21-1 is a listed pseudogene. The CDR3 length is 17 residues. CDR3 sequence: CASSKRPRDRAYNEQFF. The CDR3 DNA follows: TGTGCCAGCAGCAAAAGACCACGGGACAGGGCCTACAATGAGCAGTTCTTC.

V is TRBV28 and J is TRBJ2-3; 9 bases are a match to TRBD1. V dropped 6 bases and J dropped 3; count of bases not matched to a gene: 7. This CDR3 spans 15 amino acids. CDR1 MDHEN and CDR2 SYDVKM come from the germline V gene. CDR3 coding DNA: TGTGCCAGCAGATGGGACAGGGTGAAAACAGATACGCAGTATTTT. It codes for CASRWDRVKTDTQYF.